The 16 T cell receptor beta chains given below trace back to one sample, sequenced in a study of cytomegalovirus exposure and HLA in healthy donors. With 60 Vbeta and 13 Jbeta primers, the PCR was carried out. The protocol was immunoSEQ multiplex PCR, while the TCRdb copy is restricted to in-frame clones and leaves out a portion. The table has about 96,000 clones, about four fifths seen once; the top ten hold 12% to 15%. Sequences were obtained from PBMCs. The origin of the receptors is a woman between 70 and 85 years old in good health and CMV-seropositive.

The chain combines TRBV10-3 with TRBJ1-2; the D is unclear. The CDR3 runs 14 residues. The V gene's germline CDR1 is ENHRY and CDR2 SYGVKD. V lost 3 bases and J 6 bases, leaving 14 bases between the germline ends. CDR3 coding DNA: TGTGCCATCAGTGACCCCCTGAGCCGGGATGGCTACACCTTC. Translated: CAISDPLSRDGYTF.

About this clone: One end of the junction is discordant with germline, which a read error may explain. The genes are TRBV7-9 and TRBJ2-2; 10 nucleotides agree with TRBD2. This CDR3 has 15 amino acids. Germline assignment: CDR1 SEHNR and CDR2 FQNEAQ (reference sequence). The CDR3 spells CSSRPLAGVSGELFF. The CDR3 DNA sequence: TGTTCCAGCAGGCCCCTAGCGGGAGTTTCCGGGGAGCTGTTTTTT.

The chain couples TRBV4-2 to TRBJ1-1; D unresolved. The length of the CDR3 is 15 residues. Looked up from germline, CDR1 is LGHNA and CDR2 is YNFKEQ. V shed 0 bases and J shed 1 base, with 9 bases lying between them. CDR3 amino acids: CASSQEAGPNTEAFF. In nucleotides, the CDR3 is TGTGCCAGCAGCCAAGAGGCAGGCCCGAACACTGAAGCTTTCTTT.

The chain employs TRBV4-1 and TRBJ2-3; TRBD2 aligns across 9 bases. In germline, CDR1 is MGHRA, CDR2 YSYEKL. The CDR3 covers 16 residues. V gave up 3 bases and J gave up 3 bases; unmatched junction bases: 7. In DNA, the CDR3 is TGCGCCAGCAGCCACCCAGCGGGAGGTCGAACAGATACGCAGTATTTT. Encoded protein: CASSHPAGGRTDTQYF.

The chain links TRBV18 to TRBJ1-5; 9 bases align to TRBD1. Germline CDR1 and CDR2: KGHSH and LQKENI. The CDR3 extends over 13 amino acids. V lost 1 base, J lost 13 bases, and 5 bases stayed unmatched. The CDR3 DNA is TGTGCCAGCTCACCACTTACAGGGGGCGATCAGCATTTT. Amino acids: CASSPLTGGDQHF.

V usage is TRBV7-8 and J usage is TRBJ2-5, with D perhaps TRBD1 (5 bases). V lost 5 bases to trimming and J lost 2 bases, with 12 bases between them. Germline V gene data show CDR1 as SGHVS and CDR2 as FQNEAQ. The CDR3 sequence is 14 residues long. DNA for the CDR3: TGTGCCAGCAGCCCGAGACAGCTTCAAGAGACCCAGTACTTC. This codes for CASSPRQLQETQYF.

This clone was picked up one time. The gene calls are TRBV21-1 and TRBJ1-4; the table assigns TRBD1, which was not confirmed against the DNA. TRBV21-1 is marked as a pseudogene. CDR3 size: 17 residues. CDR3 DNA: TGTGCCAGCAGCAAAGTGCCTCGACAGGGGATGCAAGAAAAACTGTTTTTT. Translated: CASSKVPRQGMQEKLFF.

The V gene is TRBV5-1, the J gene TRBJ1-2; TRBD1 is a possible D gene (5 bases). V was pared by 4 bases and J by 4 bases, with 17 bases between. Germline CDR1 and CDR2: SGHRS and YFSETQ. The CDR3 extends over 15 amino acids. The CDR3: CASSLEGRVPYGYTF. Written as DNA, the CDR3 is TGCGCCAGCAGCCTGGAGGGCAGGGTTCCCTATGGCTACACCTTC.

This clone was observed once. The DNA for the CDR3 is TGTGCCAGCAGCTTATACGGGGGTGAAGCTTTCTTT. It encodes CASSLYGGEAFF. This chain connects TRBV7-3 to TRBJ1-1, with a tentative D call TRBD1 (5 bases). Germline CDR1 reads SGHTA; CDR2 reads FQGTGA. CDR3 size: 12 residues. The ends were cut back, 2 bases at V and 7 bases at J, with 8 bases in the middle.

The rearrangement joins TRBV28 to TRBJ2-7; D possibly corresponds to TRBD1 (6 bases). From germline, CDR1 is MDHEN and CDR2 SYDVKM. The V gene lost 3 bases and the J gene lost 5 bases, with 14 bases spanning the gap. CDR3 length equals 14 residues. Here the CDR3 DNA reads TGTGCCAGCAGTTTGATACAGGGACACCACGAGCAGTACTTC. Translation gives CASSLIQGHHEQYF.

About this clone: At one boundary the junction diverges from the germline segment, which might be a read error. The rearrangement links TRBV7-9 to TRBJ2-1; 9 nucleotides align to TRBD2. From germline, CDR1 is SEHNR and CDR2 FQNEAQ (reference sequence). CDR3 length equals 18 residues. CDR3 bases: TGTTCCAGCAGCTTAGGGGGTAGCGGGAGACGGATCTACAATGAGCAGTTCTTC. This gives the protein CSSSLGGSGRRIYNEQFF.

The sample holds one count of this clone. This chain links TRBV5-1 with TRBJ2-7; maybe TRBD1 (6 bases). Per the germline V gene, CDR1 is SGHRS and CDR2 is YFSETQ. The CDR3 loop spans 13 amino acids. Trimming left V 6 bases short and J 5 bases short, with 15 bases between. CDR3 residues: CASMGTPGNEQYF. In DNA form, the CDR3 reads TGCGCCAGCATGGGGACACCGGGGAACGAGCAGTACTTC.

The chain employs TRBV9 and TRBJ1-1, with D uncertain. Deletions cut 3 bases from V and 3 bases from J, with 9 bases between. The CDR3 sequence is 13 residues long. Looked up from germline, CDR1 is SGDLS and CDR2 is YYNGEE. The CDR3 region is CASSAGSYTEAFF. The DNA of the CDR3 is TGTGCCAGCAGCGCGGGGAGTTACACTGAAGCTTTCTTT.

This rearrangement joins TRBV6-5 to TRBJ2-7, with 9 bases identical to TRBD2. Germline assignment: CDR1 MNHEY and CDR2 SVGAGI. The V gene end was trimmed by 6 bases and the J gene end by 4 bases; junction bases not matched to a gene: 10. The CDR3 sequence is 15 residues long. The CDR3 nucleotides read TGTGCCAGCAGACCTTATAGCGGGAGAGGATACGAGCAGTACTTC. Translation: CASRPYSGRGYEQYF.

This rearrangement joins TRBV18 to TRBJ2-5; the D gene is possibly TRBD2 (5 bases). V was shortened by 2 bases and J by 2 bases, with 12 bases between the two germline ends. Germline CDR1 KGHSH, CDR2 LQKENI. CDR3 length: 15 amino acids. This CDR3 is CASSPREMGQETQYF. DNA for the CDR3: TGTGCCAGCTCACCAAGGGAGATGGGTCAAGAGACCCAGTACTTC.

The chain uses TRBV7-8 and TRBJ1-1; 11 bases are a match to TRBD1. The CDR3 is 16 amino acids. Germline V CDR1 and CDR2: SGHVS, FQNEAQ. J was trimmed by 0 bases and V by 10 bases; bases with no gene match: 10. The CDR3 DNA follows: TGTGCCACCTTACGCGGACAGGGGGCGCTGAACACTGAAGCTTTCTTT. Translating gives CATLRGQGALNTEAFF.